The 31 T cell receptor beta chains below all came from one sample that was sequenced in a study of spatial heterogeneity in lung cancer. TCRdb passed the 5' RACE reads through MiXCR, listing each CDR3 protein once. The sample consists of tens of thousands of distinct CDR3 sequences, 12% of them appearing once. This sample's time point: sample taken at primary tumor resection. No cell sorting; template was whole RNA from tumor, lung tissue or PBMC. Source: PBMCs, taken at surgery. The receptors stem from a male donor with early-stage non-small cell lung cancer.

This clonotype was counted many times. V usage is TRBV27 and J usage is TRBJ2-2; 15 positions match TRBD2. This CDR3 region has 17 residues. Losses at the gene ends were 3 bases for V and 5 bases for J; bases not matched to a gene: 4. The germline V gene has CDR1 MNHEY and CDR2 SMNVEV (reference sequence). The CDR3 DNA reads TGTGCCAGCAGTTTTTGGGGACTAGCGGGAGGTACCGGGGAGCTGTTTTTT. This codes for CASSFWGLAGGTGELFF.

This clonotype was seen a few times. The chain has TRBV11-3 and TRBJ2-2; 14 nucleotides agree with TRBD2. The length of the CDR3 is 17 residues. The J segment lost 1 base and the V segment lost 4 bases, leaving 2 bases of the junction unmatched. CDR1 is SGHNT, CDR2 YENEEA, per germline. The DNA of the CDR3 is TGTGCCAGCAGCTCGGGACTAGCGGGGGAGAACACCGGGGAGCTGTTTTTT. Translated: CASSSGLAGENTGELFF.

This clonotype occurred many times. The chain has TRBV21-1 and TRBJ1-2; the table names TRBD1, a call not compared with the DNA. TRBV21-1 is reported as a pseudogene. This CDR3 comprises 15 residues. The CDR3 bases are TGTGCCAGCAGCCAGGTGACCTTAGGGGCCTATGGCTACACCTTC. Residues: CASSQVTLGAYGYTF.

This clonotype occurred a few times. This rearrangement joins TRBV20-1 to TRBJ2-3; D may match TRBD1 or TRBD2 (5 bases each). V was cut by 4 bases and J by 2 bases, with 10 bases left in between. CDR3 length: 13 residues. CDR1 DFQATT and CDR2 SNEGSKA come from the germline V gene (reference sequence). The chain's CDR3 is CSANYGTTDTQYF. In DNA, the CDR3 is TGCAGTGCTAATTACGGGACCACAGATACGCAGTATTTT.

The V call is TRBV12-3 or TRBV12-4, the J call TRBJ2-1; D is uncertain. The V end was cut by 6 bases, the J end by 2 bases, with 14 bases between. The CDR3 is made up of 15 amino acids. CDR3 DNA sequence: TGTGCCAGCAGCCCGATGTCCGGCCCCTACAATGAGCAGTTCTTC. Translation gives CASSPMSGPYNEQFF.

This clonotype has only a few counts. V and J are TRBV7-9 and TRBJ2-3; no reliable D call. The V gene's germline CDR1 is SEHNR and CDR2 FQNEAQ (reference sequence). V was cut by 0 bases and J by 3 bases, with 10 bases left in between. The CDR3 totals 15 residues. The CDR3 here is CASSLAAGLTDTQYF. CDR3 in DNA: TGTGCCAGCAGCTTAGCGGCCGGATTAACAGATACGCAGTATTTT.

This clonotype has more than one count but fewer than ten. The chain recombines TRBV24-1 with TRBJ2-2, with 9 bases matching TRBD2. The CDR3 is made up of 16 amino acids. Germline trimming cut 10 bases from V and 4 bases from J; bases unmatched to any gene: 12. The germline V gene encodes CDR1 KGHDR and CDR2 SFDVKD. CDR3 region: CATAKGTSFGTGELFF. CDR3 bases: TGTGCCACGGCTAAGGGGACTAGCTTTGGCACCGGGGAGCTGTTTTTT.

CDR3 bases: TGTGCCAGCAGGCTGACTAGCGGGGGGGTTGATACGCAGTATTTT. Amino acids: CASRLTSGGVDTQYF. This chain uses TRBV12-3 or TRBV12-4 with TRBJ2-3; 14 bases line up with TRBD2. This CDR3 has 15 residues. With 6 bases clipped from V and 6 bases from J, the junction kept 5 bases outside the gene matches.

This clonotype was seen only a few times. V is TRBV6-4 and J is TRBJ1-2; 9 bases match TRBD1. The CDR3 has 13 amino acids. CDR1 MRHNA and CDR2 SNTAGT come from the germline V gene. V was clipped by 5 bases and J by 8 bases; unmatched bases: 6. The CDR3 DNA reads as TGTGCCAGCAGTCTCACAGGGGGCAACGGCTACACCTTC. It yields the protein CASSLTGGNGYTF.

This clonotype was observed many times. The chain combines TRBV6-1 with TRBJ1-4; maybe TRBD1 (5 bases). The ends were cut back, 2 bases at V and 3 bases at J, with 10 bases in the middle. Germline CDR1 is MNHNS and CDR2 is SASEGT. The CDR3 runs 15 residues. The CDR3, as DNA: TGTGCCAGCAGTGAATGGGGCAGTGCTAATGAAAAACTGTTTTTT. This encodes CASSEWGSANEKLFF.

The sample holds many counts of this clonotype. J is TRBJ1-5 and V is TRBV24-1; TRBD1 might be the D (5 bases). Trimming took off 7 bases at V and 9 bases at J, with 12 bases between the two ends. The germline V gene encodes CDR1 KGHDR and CDR2 SFDVKD. The CDR3 is made up of 12 amino acids. The CDR3 bases are TGTGCCACCAGCCAGGGCCTGGGGCCCCAGCATTTT. It translates to CATSQGLGPQHF.

The genes are TRBV12-3 or TRBV12-4 and TRBJ2-3, with a possible D match to TRBD1 (6 bases). This CDR3 region has 13 residues. V was pared by 5 bases and J by 14 bases, with 20 bases between. The CDR3 spells CASSPMVGAPSYF. CDR3 nucleotides: TGTGCCAGCAGTCCAATGGTGGGGGCCCCCTCGTATTTT.

This clonotype was found a few times. The rearrangement joins TRBV28 to TRBJ2-3; 7 nucleotides align to TRBD1. The germline gives CDR1 MDHEN, CDR2 SYDVKM. The CDR3 sequence is 13 residues long. J gave up 1 base and V 10 bases, and 5 bases lay outside the gene matches. CDR3 DNA sequence: TGTGCCATAAGAGGGGGCCGCACAGATACGCAGTATTTT. It codes for CAIRGGRTDTQYF.

This clonotype was seen a few times. The chain links TRBV20-1 to TRBJ1-5, with 10 bases identical to TRBD1. The CDR3 runs 15 residues. V lost 0 bases, J lost 6 bases, and 5 bases stayed unmatched. Germline-derived CDR1 and CDR2 are DFQATT and SNEGSKA (reference sequence). CDR3 region: CSARDLTGGGQPQHF. The CDR3 DNA sequence: TGCAGTGCTAGAGATTTGACAGGGGGCGGTCAGCCCCAGCATTTT.

The CDR3 here is CASSETHGTAYEQYF. Written as DNA, the CDR3 is TGTGCCAGCAGTGAAACCCACGGGACTGCGTACGAGCAGTACTTC. The rearrangement links TRBV6-1 to TRBJ2-7; TRBD2 is a possible D gene (6 bases). The CDR3 has 15 residues. The V gene lost 2 bases and the J gene lost 4 bases, with 15 bases spanning the gap. The V gene's germline CDR1 is MNHNS and CDR2 SASEGT.

The genes are TRBV20-1 and TRBJ2-1; unclear D gene. The CDR3 has 11 amino acids. CDR1 DFQATT and CDR2 SNEGSKA come from the germline V gene (reference sequence). Trimming removed 3 bases from V and 4 bases from J, with 4 bases in between. CDR3: CSARPYNEQFF. In DNA, the CDR3 is TGCAGTGCTAGGCCTTACAATGAGCAGTTCTTC.

The V call is TRBV7-9, the J call TRBJ2-2; D may be TRBD1 (6 bases). The germline V gene encodes CDR1 SEHNR and CDR2 FQNEAQ (reference sequence). Trimming left V 3 bases short and J 7 bases short, with 9 bases between. The CDR3 consists of 13 residues. CDR3 coding DNA: TGTGCCAGCAGCTTCAGGGGCGGCGGGGAGCTGTTTTTT. Its protein product is CASSFRGGGELFF. The whole variable domain, remainder taken from reference TRBV7-9 and TRBJ2-2, is DTGVSQNPRHKITKRGQNVTFRCDPISEHNRLYWYRQTLGQGPEFLTYFQNEAQLEKSRLLSDRFSAERPKGSFSTLEIQRTEQGDSAMYLCASSFRGGGELFFGEGSRLTVL.

The rearrangement links TRBV6-2 or TRBV6-3 to TRBJ2-1; 8 nucleotides agree with TRBD2. With V trimmed by 3 bases and J by 5 bases, 6 bases remained unmatched. The germline V gene has CDR1 MNHEY and CDR2 SVGEGT. The CDR3 spans 15 residues. The DNA for the CDR3 is TGTGCCAGCAGTTATTTGGGACTAGACGACAATGAGCAGTTCTTC. It encodes CASSYLGLDDNEQFF.

In regard to this clonotype: Given a much more abundant clone one base away, this may be a read error. The V gene is TRBV13, the J gene TRBJ2-2, with 9 bases aligning to TRBD2. The CDR3 extends over 16 amino acids. V lost 6 bases and J lost 2; bases outside the gene matches: 7. Germline loops: CDR1 PRHDT, CDR2 FYEKMQ (reference sequence). The CDR3 region is CASRQLAGNNTGELFF. In nucleotides, the CDR3 is TGTGCCAGCAGACAGCTAGCGGGGAATAACACCGGGGAGCTGTTTTTT.

J is TRBJ2-1 and V is TRBV20-1; no clear D gene. The length of the CDR3 is 13 residues. Germline values: CDR1 DFQATT, CDR2 SNEGSKA (reference sequence). Trimming removed 6 bases at V and 9 bases at J, with 18 bases between. CDR3 in amino acids: CSAHKAPLVEQFF. In DNA, the CDR3 is TGCAGTGCCCATAAAGCGCCCCTGGTTGAGCAGTTCTTC.

This clonotype showed up just a few times. The V and J genes are TRBV4-2 and TRBJ2-7; D is unclear. The CDR3 has 16 amino acids. CDR1 is LGHNA, CDR2 YNFKEQ, per germline. The V end was cut by 0 bases, the J end by 0 bases, with 12 bases between. CDR3 nucleotide sequence: TGTGCCAGCAGCCAAGATCAAGGGCGCGACTCCTACGAGCAGTACTTC. This sequence encodes CASSQDQGRDSYEQYF.

This clonotype showed up just a few times. The chain employs TRBV20-1 and TRBJ1-5, with TRBD1 as a possible D gene (5 bases). The CDR3 extends over 14 amino acids. Germline V gene sequence: CDR1 DFQATT, CDR2 SNEGSKA (reference sequence). The germline V and J ends were trimmed by 0 bases and 5 bases, with 11 bases remaining between them. DNA of the CDR3: TGCAGTGCTAGAGATCGAACAGGTTATCAGCCCCAGCATTTT. This codes for CSARDRTGYQPQHF.

The rearrangement joins TRBV6-6 to TRBJ2-3; 9 bases agree with TRBD2. The CDR3 contains 16 residues. Losses at the gene ends were 6 bases for V and 5 bases for J; bases not matched to a gene: 12. CDR1 is MNHNY and CDR2 is SVGAGI in the germline V gene (reference sequence). CDR3 in DNA: TGTGCCAGCAGCCCAGGCCTAGCGGGATTTGGAGATACGCAGTATTTT. Its protein product is CASSPGLAGFGDTQYF.

This sequence joins TRBV27 and TRBJ2-7, with 11 bases fitting TRBD2. Germline V CDR1 and CDR2: MNHEY, SMNVEV (reference sequence). CDR3 length equals 15 residues. The ends lost 1 base at V and 4 bases at J; junction bases unmatched: 3. CDR3 coding DNA: TGTGCCAGCAGTTTATTCCTAGCGGGAGGTTACGAGCAGTACTTC. It is translated as CASSLFLAGGYEQYF.

This chain connects TRBV7-3 to TRBJ2-6; D is tentatively TRBD1 or TRBD2 (5 bases each). The CDR3 is made up of 15 amino acids. Trimming took off 3 bases at V and 4 bases at J, with 10 bases between the two ends. Germline V gives CDR1 SGHTA, CDR2 FQGTGA. Here the CDR3 reads CASSLRGDGANVLTF. The CDR3, as DNA: TGTGCCAGCAGCTTGAGGGGTGACGGGGCCAACGTCCTGACTTTC.

The chain joins TRBV6-2 or TRBV6-3 to TRBJ1-5, with D possibly being TRBD1 (5 bases). V was clipped by 2 bases and J by 0 bases, with 14 bases between them. CDR1 MNHEY and CDR2 SVGEGT come from the germline V gene. This CDR3 comprises 17 residues. This CDR3 reads CASSYGDSENSNQPQHF. CDR3 nucleotides: TGTGCCAGCAGTTACGGAGACAGCGAGAATAGCAATCAGCCCCAGCATTTT.

This rearrangement joins TRBV29-1 to TRBJ1-1; 10 nucleotides match TRBD1. The trim removed 6 bases at V and 2 bases at J, leaving 6 bases unmatched. CDR1 is SQVTM, CDR2 ANQGSEA, per germline. The CDR3 is 14 amino acids. The CDR3: CSVVRQGANTEAFF. Here the CDR3 DNA reads TGCAGCGTCGTCCGACAGGGGGCTAACACTGAAGCTTTCTTT.

This clonotype was picked up a small number of times. The rearrangement links TRBV5-1 to TRBJ1-4; 9 bases align to TRBD1. Germline CDR1 SGHRS, CDR2 YFSETQ. The CDR3 is 14 amino acids. Trimming took 4 bases from V and 7 from J; bases not matched to a gene: 5. The CDR3: CASSVDRGTEKLFF. The CDR3 bases are TGCGCCAGCAGCGTGGACAGGGGTACTGAAAAACTGTTTTTT.

This clonotype has a handful of counts. The chain uses TRBV6-5 and TRBJ2-2; tentatively, D is TRBD1 (6 bases). Germline assignment: CDR1 MNHEY and CDR2 SVGAGI. CDR3 size: 14 residues. Deletions cut 2 bases from V and 5 bases from J, with 9 bases between. Written as DNA, the CDR3 is TGTGCCAGCAGTTACGCAGGGGTAACCGGGGAGCTGTTTTTT. It translates to CASSYAGVTGELFF.

CDR3 region: CASSQIHSAGLDTQYF. CDR3 in DNA: TGTGCCAGCAGCCAAATTCACAGCGCGGGGCTAGATACGCAGTATTTT. The chain recombines TRBV5-6 with TRBJ2-3, with D maybe TRBD2 (6 bases). The germline CDR1 and CDR2 sequences are SGHDT and YYEEEE. V lost 4 bases, J lost 5 bases, and 20 bases lay in between. CDR3 length: 16 residues.

The sample holds many counts of this clonotype. The DNA for the CDR3 is TGCAGCGTTGAGCCGGCAGGGGTGGGAGAGACCCAGTACTTC. It translates to CSVEPAGVGETQYF. The genes are TRBV29-1 and TRBJ2-5; D is possibly TRBD1 (6 bases). The germline gives CDR1 SQVTM, CDR2 ANQGSEA. V was cut by 3 bases and J by 4 bases, with 15 bases left in between. The CDR3 consists of 14 residues.